This T cell receptor (beta chain) was found in a study of technical replicates of blood from several donors. The J segment lost 8 bases and the V segment lost 3 bases, leaving 11 bases of the junction unmatched. This CDR3 contains 14 residues. Germline V gene data show CDR1 as GTSNPN and CDR2 as SVGIG (reference sequence). Only in-frame clones appear in the TCRdb table, and some are missing; sequencing was by immunoSEQ multiplex PCR. The data hold about 85,000 clones, with 90% to 95% observed a single time. The V and J genes are TRBV30 and TRBJ1-2; 8 nucleotides align to TRBD1. The sample was T cells isolated from PBMCs. The source is a human donor in good health. The CDR3 sequence is CAWRGTGQAGGYTF. The DNA of the CDR3 is TGTGCCTGGAGGGGGACAGGCCAAGCGGGCGGCTACACCTTC.